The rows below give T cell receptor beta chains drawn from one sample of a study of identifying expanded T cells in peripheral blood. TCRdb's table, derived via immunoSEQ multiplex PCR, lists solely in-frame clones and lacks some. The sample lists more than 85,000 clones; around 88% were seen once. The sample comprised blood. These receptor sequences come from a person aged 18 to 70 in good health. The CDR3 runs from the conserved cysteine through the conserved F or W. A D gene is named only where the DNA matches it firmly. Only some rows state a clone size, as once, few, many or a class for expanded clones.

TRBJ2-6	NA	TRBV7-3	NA	TGTGCCAGCAGCCTGGGCCCGGTAGGGGCCAACGTCCTGACTTTC	CASSLGPVGANVLTF
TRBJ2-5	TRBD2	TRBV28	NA	TGTGCCAGCTTTGGGGCTAGCGGGAAAGAGACCCAGTACTTC	CASFGASGKETQYF
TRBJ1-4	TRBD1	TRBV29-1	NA	TGCAGCGTTTTAAGACAGGGCTCTAATGAAAAACTGTTTTTT	CSVLRQGSNEKLFF
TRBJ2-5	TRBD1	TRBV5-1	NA	TGCGCCTGCAGAAGGGGGCGAGAGACCCAGTACTTC	CACRRGRETQYF
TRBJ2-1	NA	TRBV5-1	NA	TGCGCCAGCAGCTATCGGACGGACTCCTACAATGAGCAGTTCTTC	CASSYRTDSYNEQFF
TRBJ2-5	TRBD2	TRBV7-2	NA	TGTGCCAGCAGCTTAGGCGTAGCGGGGGAAGAAGGGACCCAGTACTTC	CASSLGVAGEEGTQYF
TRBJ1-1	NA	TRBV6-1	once	TGTGCCAGCGGGAGGGGGGAGAACACTGAAGCTTTCTTT	CASGRGENTEAFF
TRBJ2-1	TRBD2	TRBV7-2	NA	TGTGCCAGCAGCTTAGGGCTAGCGGGGTTGAATGAGCAGTTCTTC	CASSLGLAGLNEQFF
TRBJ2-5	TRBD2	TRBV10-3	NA	TGTGCCACCAGATCAGGGAGGGAAGAGACCCAGTACTTC	CATRSGREETQYF
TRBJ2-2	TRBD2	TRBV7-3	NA	TGTGCCAGCAAACGACTAGCGGGAGGTCACACCGGGGAGCTGTTTTTT	CASKRLAGGHTGELFF
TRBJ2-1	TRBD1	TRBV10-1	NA	TGCGCCAGCAGTGAGGGACAGGGCGACAATGAGCAGTTCTTC	CASSEGQGDNEQFF
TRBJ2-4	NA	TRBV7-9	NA	TGTGCCCCTTTGGAATTCTCTGGGTCGTCCAAAAACATTCAGTACTTC	CAPLEFSGSSKNIQYF
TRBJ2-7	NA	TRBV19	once	TGTGCCAGTAGTTCCCACCTCCTCGGGAGTAACTACGAGCAGTACTTC	CASSSHLLGSNYEQYF
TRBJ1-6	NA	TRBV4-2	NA	TGTGCCAGCAGCCCGGTCCCCGGGGAGAGAAGTTCACCCCTCCACTTT	CASSPVPGERSSPLHF
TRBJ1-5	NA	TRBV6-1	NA	TGTGCCAGCAGTGAAAACTATAGCAATCAGCCCCAGCATTTT	CASSENYSNQPQHF
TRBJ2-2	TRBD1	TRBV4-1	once	TGCGCCAGCAGCCGACTACCAGGGGGAAGCGCCGGGGAGCTGTTTTTT	CASSRLPGGSAGELFF
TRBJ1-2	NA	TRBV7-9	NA	TGTGCCAGCAGAAATACGCCGGGCCTTGATGGCTACACCTTC	CASRNTPGLDGYTF
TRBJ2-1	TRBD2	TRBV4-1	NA	TGCGCCAGCAGCCAAGAACCTAGCGGGGGTGGAAATGAGCAGTTCTTC	CASSQEPSGGGNEQFF
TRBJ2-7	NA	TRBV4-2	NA	TGTGCCAGCAGCCAGGGGACAAGGAGCTCCTACGAGCAGTACTTC	CASSQGTRSSYEQYF
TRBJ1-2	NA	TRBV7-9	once	TGTGCCAGCAGCTTAGTGTCGGGACTACGCACTAACTATGGCTACACCTTC	CASSLVSGLRTNYGYTF
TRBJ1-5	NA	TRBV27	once	TGTGCCAGCAGCCTAAGAAAGGGGCAGCCCCAGCATTTT	CASSLRKGQPQHF
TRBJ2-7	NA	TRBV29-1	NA	TGCAGCGTTGATGGGGTCGCAACGTCTGGTTTCCCCTACGAGCAGTACTTC	CSVDGVATSGFPYEQYF